This TCR beta chain was sequenced during a study of blood T cell repertoires in COVID-19. About the study: COVID-19 samples from acute and convalescent phases originated in the United States, Italy and Spain. From T cells, B-cell-depleted T cells, or PBMCs came the material, which was cDNA or gDNA.

This CDR3 region has 13 residues. The germline V gene encodes CDR1 MNHEY and CDR2 SVGAGI. Trimming removed 3 bases at V and 5 bases at J, with 10 bases between. This table comes from immunoSEQ multiplex PCR, and its TCRdb copy is limited to in-frame clones, with some not included. The sample lists 300,000 to 400,000 clones; 65% to 90% were seen once. V and J are TRBV6-5 and TRBJ1-2, with a tentative D call TRBD1 (5 bases). The sample comprised peripheral blood. This clonotype was sampled from a human donor in a cohort sampled during active COVID-19. The CDR3 nucleotides read TGTGCCAGCAGTTATAACAGGATTTATGGCTACACCTTC. Translated, it gives CASSYNRIYGYTF.